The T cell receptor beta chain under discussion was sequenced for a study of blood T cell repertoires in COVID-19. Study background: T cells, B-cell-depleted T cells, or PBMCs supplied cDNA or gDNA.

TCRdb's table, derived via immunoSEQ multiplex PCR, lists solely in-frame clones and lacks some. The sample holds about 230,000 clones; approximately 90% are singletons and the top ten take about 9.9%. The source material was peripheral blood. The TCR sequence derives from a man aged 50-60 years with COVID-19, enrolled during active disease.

CDR3 nucleotides: TGTGCCAGCAGCCAACGGACAGGGTTGAACAATGAGCAGTTCTTC. Translated, it gives CASSQRTGLNNEQFF. The gene calls are TRBV3-1 (or the pseudogene TRBV3-2) and TRBJ2-1; 8 bases line up with TRBD1. The CDR3 is 15 residues long. V was clipped by 2 bases and J by 5 bases; unmatched bases: 5. Per the germline V gene, CDR1 is LGHDT and CDR2 is YNNKEL (reference sequence).